One and the same sample provided the 26 T cell receptor beta chains below, sequenced in a study of T-cell memory formation after mild COVID-19. TCRdb passed the 5' RACE reads through MiXCR, listing each CDR3 protein once. The sample contains fewer than 700,000 distinct CDR3 sequences, roughly 17% of which appear only once. Sample: PBMCs or a T cell subset sorted from them (not recorded which). The receptors come from an adult woman who had mild COVID-19 (a few samples of this study predate the infection). Cell type and time point are not known.

The J gene is TRBJ2-7, the V gene TRBV20-1, with 8 bases fitting TRBD2. The CDR3 extends over 15 amino acids. From germline, CDR1 is DFQATT and CDR2 SNEGSKA (reference sequence). The trim removed 0 bases at V and 4 bases at J, leaving 8 bases unmatched. The CDR3 protein is CSARDPASGSYEQYF. The CDR3 DNA sequence: TGCAGTGCTAGAGACCCCGCCAGCGGGAGTTACGAGCAGTACTTC.

The chain is built from TRBV9 and TRBJ2-1; 14 bases match TRBD2. Germline assignment: CDR1 SGDLS and CDR2 YYNGEE. The CDR3 sequence is 16 residues long. The V segment lost 3 bases and the J segment 6 bases; nucleotides outside the gene matches: 5. CDR3 nucleotide sequence: TGTGCCAGCAGCGGGGTAGGACTAGCGGGGGGCAATGAGCAGTTCTTC. The encoded protein is CASSGVGLAGGNEQFF.

V usage is TRBV5-4 and J usage is TRBJ2-7; the D is unclear. This CDR3 has 15 amino acids. The V end lost 0 bases, the J end lost 2 bases, and 12 bases lay between the germline ends. Looked up from germline, CDR1 is SGHNT and CDR2 is YYREEE (reference sequence). The CDR3 DNA reads as TGTGCCAGCAGCTTGGCCGATTTAAGGCCCTACGAGCAGTACTTC. Protein sequence: CASSLADLRPYEQYF.

The V gene is TRBV2, the J gene TRBJ2-6; possibly TRBD1 or TRBD2 for D (5 bases each). V was shortened by 5 bases and J by 4 bases, with 9 bases between the two germline ends. CDR3 length: 14 residues. Germline V gene data show CDR1 as SNHLY and CDR2 as FYNNEI. The CDR3 DNA is TGTGCCAGCAGTTGGGACGCGGGGGCCAACGTCCTGACTTTC. As protein: CASSWDAGANVLTF.

The J gene is TRBJ1-6, the V gene TRBV7-9; D gene unclear. Germline V gene data show CDR1 as SEHNR and CDR2 as FQNEAQ (reference sequence). The CDR3 extends over 15 amino acids. Trimming shortened V by 1 base and J by 8 bases, and 12 bases separated the two germline ends. The CDR3 DNA is TGTGCCAGCAGCTTAGGACGCAGTATAGATTCACCCCTCCACTTT. Translated, it gives CASSLGRSIDSPLHF.

This clonotype has a handful of counts. This rearrangement joins TRBV6-5 to TRBJ1-6, with D hard to call. CDR1 is MNHEY, CDR2 SVGAGI, per germline. V was cut by 10 bases and J by 14 bases, with 24 bases left in between. This CDR3 has 14 amino acids. The CDR3 spells CATHEYTPLGSLHF. CDR3 DNA: TGTGCCACCCATGAATATACACCCCTGGGGTCCCTCCACTTT.

This chain joins TRBV7-9 and TRBJ1-2; 10 bases fit TRBD1. Germline CDR1 SEHNR, CDR2 FQNEAQ (reference sequence). V was pared by 5 bases and J by 6 bases, with 6 bases of the junction left unmatched. This CDR3 is built from 14 residues. The DNA for the CDR3 is TGTGCCAGCAGCCCTGACAGGGGGCTTGATGGCTACACCTTC. This sequence encodes CASSPDRGLDGYTF.

In this sample, this clonotype turned up a few times. The chain carries TRBV3-1 and TRBJ1-2, with 9 positions matching TRBD1. The CDR3 is 14 amino acids. J lost 8 bases, V lost 6 bases, and 10 bases had no gene match. CDR1 LGHDT and CDR2 YNNKEL come from the germline V gene (reference sequence). The CDR3 loop is CASRPGQGVGGYTF. As DNA, the CDR3 is TGTGCCAGCAGACCGGGACAGGGCGTTGGCGGCTACACCTTC.

The rearrangement links TRBV14 to TRBJ2-7; perhaps TRBD2 as D (5 bases). The germline CDR1 and CDR2 sequences are SGHDN and FVKESK. V dropped 1 base and J dropped 4 bases, with 11 bases sitting between them. The CDR3 length is 14 residues. CDR3 nucleotide sequence: TGTGCCAGCAGCCAAGCTAATCTAGCTTACGAGCAGTACTTC. Protein product: CASSQANLAYEQYF.

CDR3 DNA sequence: TGTGCCATCAGTGAGTCGGACAGGGATGCCGGGGAGCTGTTTTTT. Protein sequence: CAISESDRDAGELFF. The chain links TRBV10-3 to TRBJ2-2; 8 positions agree with TRBD1. V lost 0 bases, J lost 6 bases, and 3 bases stayed unmatched. CDR1 ENHRY and CDR2 SYGVKD come from the germline V gene. This CDR3 contains 15 residues.

This clonotype has only a few counts. The chain links TRBV12-3 or TRBV12-4 to TRBJ1-2; 7 bases are a match to TRBD1. This CDR3 comprises 15 residues. The ends lost 5 bases at V and 6 bases at J; junction bases unmatched: 12. The CDR3 spells CASSLRQGGGDGYTF. The CDR3 DNA sequence: TGTGCCAGCAGTCTGAGACAGGGCGGGGGGGATGGCTACACCTTC.

This clonotype was seen ten or more times. The chain is built from TRBV18 and TRBJ2-1; 12 positions agree with TRBD2. The CDR3 loop spans 15 amino acids. V dropped 5 bases and J dropped 6; count of bases not matched to a gene: 5. Germline CDR1 is KGHSH and CDR2 is LQKENI. CDR3 DNA sequence: TGTGCCAGCTCAAGACTAGCGGGAGTCGGCAATGAGCAGTTCTTC. This gives the protein CASSRLAGVGNEQFF.

This clonotype was counted only a few times. The chain couples TRBV7-3 to TRBJ1-1; possible D gene TRBD1, 5 bases. The CDR3 loop spans 17 amino acids. With 0 bases removed from V and 4 bases from J, the gap between germline ends came to 18 bases. Germline V gives CDR1 SGHTA, CDR2 FQGTGA. This CDR3 reads CASSLTETGKGATEAFF. The CDR3 DNA sequence: TGTGCCAGCAGCTTAACGGAGACCGGGAAAGGGGCCACTGAAGCTTTCTTT.

The chain links TRBV11-3 to TRBJ2-3, with TRBD2 matching over 10 bases. V was clipped by 0 bases and J by 5 bases; unmatched bases: 14. The CDR3 is 19 residues long. CDR1 SGHNT and CDR2 YENEEA come from the germline V gene. The CDR3 DNA is TGTGCCAGCAGCTTAGATCGTAGAGGAGCGGGGGGGCCAGGAGATACGCAGTATTTT. Encoded protein: CASSLDRRGAGGPGDTQYF.

This clonotype was found a few times. The genes are TRBV20-1 and TRBJ2-5, with 9 bases matching TRBD1. The germline V gene encodes CDR1 DFQATT and CDR2 SNEGSKA (reference sequence). The CDR3 covers 15 residues. V lost 5 bases, J lost 1 base, and 8 bases stayed unmatched. CDR3 sequence reads: CSAPPGTGLQETQYF. In nucleotides, the CDR3 is TGCAGTGCTCCCCCCGGGACAGGGCTCCAAGAGACCCAGTACTTC.

The gene calls are TRBV4-3 and TRBJ2-1; 9 positions match TRBD1. The CDR3 covers 16 residues. Germline CDR1 is LGHNA and CDR2 is YSLEER. The J segment lost 9 bases and the V segment lost 0 bases, leaving 9 bases of the junction unmatched. The DNA for the CDR3 is TGCGCCAGCAGCCAAGATCCAGGACAGGGGTGGTTTGAGCAGTTCTTC. Translating gives CASSQDPGQGWFEQFF.

The chain has TRBV6-5 and TRBJ2-7; the D gene is possibly TRBD1 (6 bases). The CDR3 extends over 15 amino acids. Trimming left V 4 bases short and J 8 bases short, with 21 bases between. The V gene's germline CDR1 is MNHEY and CDR2 SVGAGI. The CDR3 protein is CASSSPGDRNLKQYF. CDR3 DNA: TGTGCCAGCAGTTCCCCAGGGGATCGAAACTTGAAGCAGTACTTC.

V is TRBV7-9 and J is TRBJ2-1; TRBD2 is a possible D gene (5 bases). V was clipped by 1 base and J by 4 bases, with 14 bases between them. The CDR3 contains 16 residues. The V gene's germline CDR1 is SEHNR and CDR2 FQNEAQ (reference sequence). CDR3 region: CASSLGLTRAYNEQFF. As DNA, the CDR3 is TGTGCCAGCAGCTTAGGACTAACAAGGGCTTACAATGAGCAGTTCTTC.

V is TRBV27 and J is TRBJ2-3, with D unresolved. Between the trimmed V and J ends, which lost 8 bases and 2 bases, there was a span of 14 bases. This CDR3 comprises 14 residues. The germline V gene encodes CDR1 MNHEY and CDR2 SMNVEV (reference sequence). The CDR3 DNA reads TGTGCCAGCGGGAATTCTGGTAACACAGATACGCAGTATTTT. Translating it yields CASGNSGNTDTQYF.

This clonotype was detected only a few times. V gene TRBV11-2 combines with J gene TRBJ2-3; D remains ambiguous. Germline V CDR1 and CDR2: SGHAT, FQNNGV. CDR3 length: 14 amino acids. Trimming pared 1 base from V and 1 base from J, leaving 6 bases between. Written as DNA, the CDR3 is TGTGCCAGCAGCTTAGTCTGGGGCACAGATACGCAGTATTTT. Translated, it gives CASSLVWGTDTQYF.

There are a few counts of this clonotype. The chain has TRBV2 and TRBJ2-1, with D hard to call. Germline V gives CDR1 SNHLY, CDR2 FYNNEI. Trimming pared 6 bases from V and 5 bases from J, leaving 17 bases between. The CDR3 has 15 residues. CDR3 nucleotide sequence: TGTGCCAGCAGCAGTGGGTTCTTTTATAACAATGAGCAGTTCTTC. It yields the protein CASSSGFFYNNEQFF.

The chain joins TRBV3-1 to TRBJ2-7; tentative D call: TRBD1 (6 bases). CDR3 length: 14 residues. V was shortened by 4 bases and J by 3 bases, with 13 bases between the two germline ends. Germline V lookup: CDR1 LGHDT, CDR2 YNNKEL (reference sequence). CDR3 DNA: TGTGCCAGCAGCCCAGGGGTTACTGGCTACGAGCAGTACTTC. It is translated as CASSPGVTGYEQYF.

This rearrangement joins TRBV5-5 to TRBJ2-1, with 7 bases identical to TRBD2. Unmatched junction bases numbered 3, after V lost 0 bases and J lost 6 bases. Germline V gives CDR1 SGHKS, CDR2 YYEKEE (reference sequence). The CDR3 runs to 14 residues. The CDR3 coding sequence is TGTGCCAGCAGCTTGGAGGGACTAAGCAATGAGCAGTTCTTC. It translates to CASSLEGLSNEQFF.

The V call is TRBV7-9, the J call TRBJ2-2; TRBD1 or TRBD2 may be the D gene (5 bases each). Germline CDR1 SEHNR, CDR2 FQNEAQ (reference sequence). This CDR3 has 17 amino acids. Trimming removed 2 bases from V and 3 bases from J, with 16 bases in between. CDR3 nucleotide sequence: TGTGCCAGCAGCTTAAAGCGGCCGCAGGGTTACACCGGGGAGCTGTTTTTT. As protein: CASSLKRPQGYTGELFF.

The chain joins TRBV7-9 to TRBJ1-1; a possible D gene is TRBD1 (5 bases). The CDR3 spans 14 residues. Germline lookup yields CDR1 SEHNR and CDR2 FQNEAQ (reference sequence). V was shortened by 5 bases and J by 2 bases, with 12 bases between the two germline ends. The DNA for the CDR3 is TGTGCCAGCAGCCCCCTGACAGCTAACACTGAAGCTTTCTTT. It is translated as CASSPLTANTEAFF.

This clonotype occurred a few times. This chain uses TRBV10-3 with TRBJ1-2; D not certain. The CDR3 contains 12 residues. V was pared by 5 bases and J by 4 bases, with 8 bases between. Germline CDR1 is ENHRY and CDR2 is SYGVKD. CDR3 DNA sequence: TGTGCCATCAGTCCCCGGGGCTATGGCTACACCTTC. Encoded protein: CAISPRGYGYTF.